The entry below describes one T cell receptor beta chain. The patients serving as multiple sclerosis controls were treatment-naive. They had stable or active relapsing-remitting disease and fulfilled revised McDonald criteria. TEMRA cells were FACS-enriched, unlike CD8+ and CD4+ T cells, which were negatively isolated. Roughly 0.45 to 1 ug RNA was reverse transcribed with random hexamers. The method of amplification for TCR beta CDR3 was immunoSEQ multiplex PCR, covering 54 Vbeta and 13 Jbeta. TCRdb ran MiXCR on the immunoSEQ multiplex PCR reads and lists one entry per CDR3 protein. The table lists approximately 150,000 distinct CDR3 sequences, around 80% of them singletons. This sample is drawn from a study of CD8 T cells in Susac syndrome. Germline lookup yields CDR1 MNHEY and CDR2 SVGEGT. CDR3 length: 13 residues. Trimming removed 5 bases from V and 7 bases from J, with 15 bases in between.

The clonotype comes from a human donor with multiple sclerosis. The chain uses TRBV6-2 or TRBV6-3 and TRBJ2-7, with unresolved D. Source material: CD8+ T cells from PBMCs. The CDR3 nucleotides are TGTGCCAGCAGTATCGACGCGGTAGGGGAGCAGTACTTC. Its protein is CASSIDAVGEQYF.